The 5 T cell receptor beta chains in this list originate from one sample, sequenced in a study of human T cells and chemical hapten exposure. TCRdb recomputed calls from the RACE reads with MiXCR, one row per CDR3 protein. This sample has 85,000 to 130,000 distinct CDR3 sequences, with 10% to 15% found just once. Time point meaning: pre-sensitization, week 0. The treatment is: therapeutic diphenylcyclopropenone sensitization with weekly scalp DPC. The sequencing here drew on whole blood, taken in connection with sensitization to the hapten diphenylcyclopropenone (DPC). The receptors were sampled from a woman aged 50 to 60 with alopecia areata. Some clones in this sample may be carry-over from other donors' samples.

The chain uses TRBV6-5 and TRBJ2-7; no clear D gene. Per germline, CDR1 MNHEY and CDR2 SVGAGI. V was shortened by 4 bases and J by 2 bases, with 9 bases between the two germline ends. The CDR3 has 13 residues. CDR3 DNA: TGTGCCAGCAGTTCAACGGAGACCTACGAGCAGTACTTC. Amino acid sequence: CASSSTETYEQYF.

This clonotype was recorded a few times. The V and J genes are TRBV29-1 and TRBJ2-3; D gene unclear. This CDR3 is 13 amino acids long. Trimming shortened V by 5 bases and J by 0 bases, and 9 bases separated the two germline ends. Germline CDR1 reads SQVTM; CDR2 reads ANQGSEA. The CDR3 region is CSVSHSSTDTQYF. The CDR3 DNA sequence: TGCAGCGTTTCCCACTCTAGCACAGATACGCAGTATTTT.

This clonotype was observed a few times. The genes are TRBV6-2 or TRBV6-3 and TRBJ2-1; TRBD2 aligns across 13 bases. The length of the CDR3 is 16 residues. With V trimmed by 10 bases and J by 5 bases, 11 bases remained unmatched. Per germline, CDR1 MNHEY and CDR2 SVGEGT. The chain's CDR3 is CATSGLAGSSDNEQFF. The CDR3 DNA reads as TGTGCCACCTCGGGACTAGCGGGATCAAGTGACAATGAGCAGTTCTTC.

A few counts support this clonotype. The CDR3 DNA sequence: TGTGCCAGCAGTTATCCGGGCTCCTCCTACGAGCAGTACTTC. This sequence encodes CASSYPGSSYEQYF. J is TRBJ2-7 and V is TRBV6-2 or TRBV6-3; D uncertain. The CDR3 length is 14 residues. Germline CDR1 and CDR2: MNHEY and SVGEGT. Trimming pared 3 bases from V and 0 bases from J, leaving 9 bases between.

This clonotype was observed a few times. The rearrangement joins TRBV6-2 or TRBV6-3 to TRBJ2-3; TRBD1 matches at 7 bases. Germline trimming cut 6 bases from V and 2 bases from J; bases unmatched to any gene: 5. Germline V gene lookup returns CDR1 MNHEY and CDR2 SVGEGT. The CDR3 sequence is 14 residues long. The DNA of the CDR3 is TGTGCCAGCAGAACGACAGGGTCCACAGATACGCAGTATTTT. Translated: CASRTTGSTDTQYF.